This TCR beta chain was sequenced for a study of blood T cell repertoires in COVID-19. At the level of the study: COVID-19 samples from acute and convalescent phases originated in the United States, Italy and Spain. Sources were T cells, B-cell-depleted T cells, or PBMCs; the material itself was cDNA or gDNA.

Those enrolled in Seattle joined during active infection and were followed longitudinally afterward. CDR1 is SQVTM and CDR2 is ANQGSEA in the germline V gene. Trimming pared 6 bases from V and 0 bases from J, leaving 12 bases between. This CDR3 has 14 residues. TCRdb's copy holds only in-frame clones and misses some; the assay was immunoSEQ multiplex PCR. The table shows approximately 200,000 clones, with over 75% occurring only once. Source material: peripheral blood. The TCR was taken from a person aged 70 to 85 with COVID-19, enrolled during active disease. The gene calls are TRBV29-1 and TRBJ1-3; D possibly corresponds to TRBD1 (5 bases). DNA of the CDR3: TGCAGCGTAGCCCAGGGTACCTCTGGAAACACCATATATTTT. It is translated as CSVAQGTSGNTIYF.